The rows below give T cell receptor beta chains drawn from one sample of a study of blood T cell repertoires in COVID-19. Assay: immunoSEQ multiplex PCR; the TCRdb copy retains only in-frame clones and omits some. The data hold 150,000 to 200,000 clones, with over 80% observed a single time. The sequenced material came from peripheral blood. The receptors stem from an older woman with acute or convalescent COVID-19. Both conserved end residues are part of each CDR3. Fields, in order: J gene, clone size, D gene, V gene, CDR3 protein, CDR3 DNA. D genes are given only for firm matches. Only some rows state a clone size, as once, few, many or a class for expanded clones.

J: TRBJ1-1
size: -
D: TRBD1
V: TRBV11-2
CDR3: CASSLDRDSRNTEAFF
DNA: TGTGCCAGCAGCTTAGATAGGGACAGCCGGAACACTGAAGCTTTCTTT

J: TRBJ1-2
size: -
D: TRBD1
V: TRBV7-2
CDR3: CASSYGQGNYGYTF
DNA: TGTGCCAGCAGCTACGGACAGGGAAACTATGGCTACACCTTC

J: TRBJ2-7
size: -
D: TRBD2
V: TRBV2
CDR3: CASSEELAGYEQYF
DNA: TGTGCCAGCAGTGAAGAGCTAGCGGGCTACGAGCAGTACTTC

J: TRBJ2-2
size: -
D: -
V: TRBV5-1
CDR3: CASSLALGGGELFF
DNA: TGCGCCAGCAGCTTGGCCTTGGGAGGCGGGGAGCTGTTTTTT

J: TRBJ1-2
size: -
D: -
V: TRBV6-5
CDR3: CASRPTGPTWGYTF
DNA: TGTGCCAGCAGACCGACAGGCCCAACCTGGGGCTACACCTTC

J: TRBJ2-3
size: -
D: TRBD2
V: TRBV5-4
CDR3: CASSLVGGGSTDTQYF
DNA: TGTGCCAGCAGCCTCGTCGGGGGGGGGAGCACAGATACGCAGTATTTT

J: TRBJ2-7
size: -
D: -
V: TRBV4-1
CDR3: CASSQEAWGISYEQYF
DNA: TGCGCCAGCAGCCAAGAAGCGTGGGGCATTTCCTACGAGCAGTACTTC

J: TRBJ1-2
size: -
D: -
V: TRBV18
CDR3: CASSPSAGVANYGYTF
DNA: TGTGCCAGCTCACCCTCCGCCGGTGTAGCTAACTATGGCTACACCTTC

J: TRBJ2-7
size: -
D: -
V: TRBV10-3
CDR3: CAISDPGSSSYEQYF
DNA: TGTGCCATCAGTGACCCGGGAAGTTCCTCCTACGAGCAGTACTTC

J: TRBJ1-1
size: few
D: -
V: TRBV4-2
CDR3: CASSQESQYTEAFF
DNA: TGTGCCAGCAGCCAAGAATCCCAGTACACTGAAGCTTTCTTT

J: TRBJ2-7
size: -
D: -
V: TRBV27
CDR3: CASSLQGTLAYEQYF
DNA: TGTGCCAGCAGTTTACAGGGGACATTAGCCTACGAGCAGTACTTC

J: TRBJ2-7
size: once
D: -
V: TRBV6-5
CDR3: CASSFRDTVSYEQYF
DNA: TGTGCCAGCAGTTTCCGGGACACGGTTTCCTACGAGCAGTACTTC

J: TRBJ2-1
size: -
D: -
V: TRBV4-3
CDR3: CASSQRVGVGNEQFF
DNA: TGCGCCAGCAGCCAGAGGGTGGGCGTGGGCAATGAGCAGTTCTTC

J: TRBJ2-4
size: -
D: -
V: TRBV13
CDR3: CASSPIGQGGKNIQYF
DNA: TGTGCCAGCAGCCCTATTGGGCAGGGTGGAAAAAACATTCAGTACTTC

J: TRBJ1-5
size: -
D: -
V: TRBV9
CDR3: CASSVGGERSGQPQHF
DNA: TGTGCCAGCAGCGTAGGGGGAGAAAGGTCCGGTCAGCCCCAGCATTTT

J: TRBJ1-2
size: few
D: TRBD1
V: TRBV9
CDR3: CASSGQGTNYGYTF
DNA: TGTGCCAGCAGCGGACAGGGCACTAACTATGGCTACACCTTC

J: TRBJ1-6
size: -
D: TRBD1
V: TRBV19
CDR3: CASRRQGEYFNSPLHF
DNA: TGTGCCAGTAGAAGACAGGGGGAATATTTTAATTCACCCCTCCACTTT

J: TRBJ2-5
size: -
D: TRBD2
V: TRBV5-1
CDR3: CASSPGGAEPETQYF
DNA: TGCGCCAGCAGCCCCGGGGGGGCGGAACCAGAGACCCAGTACTTC

J: TRBJ1-2
size: -
D: -
V: TRBV5-1
CDR3: CASSFSGESHRYTF
DNA: TGCGCCAGCAGCTTTTCAGGGGAGTCTCATCGCTACACCTTC

J: TRBJ2-2
size: -
D: TRBD1
V: TRBV7-2
CDR3: CASSLKILGQSNTGELFF
DNA: TGTGCCAGCAGCTTAAAGATCTTGGGACAGTCGAACACCGGGGAGCTGTTTTTT

J: TRBJ2-3
size: -
D: -
V: TRBV24-1
CDR3: CATSDYRGGAPTDTQYF
DNA: TGTGCCACCAGTGACTACCGAGGAGGGGCGCCCACAGATACGCAGTATTTT

J: TRBJ2-1
size: -
D: TRBD2
V: TRBV29-1
CDR3: CSVEWAGGYNEQFF
DNA: TGCAGCGTTGAGTGGGCGGGGGGATACAATGAGCAGTTCTTC

J: TRBJ1-2
size: -
D: TRBD1
V: TRBV27
CDR3: CASSRQGGDYGYTF
DNA: TGTGCCAGCAGTAGACAGGGGGGGGACTATGGCTACACCTTC

J: TRBJ1-1
size: -
D: -
V: TRBV18
CDR3: CASSPPTGSTEAFF
DNA: TGTGCCAGCTCACCACCGACGGGGAGCACTGAAGCTTTCTTT

J: TRBJ2-7
size: -
D: -
V: TRBV15
CDR3: CATSMAGREQYF
DNA: TGTGCCACCAGCATGGCGGGGCGGGAGCAGTACTTC

J: TRBJ1-4
size: -
D: -
V: TRBV18
CDR3: CASSPGMGQLEKLFF
DNA: TGTGCCAGCTCACCCGGCATGGGGCAACTTGAAAAACTGTTTTTT

J: TRBJ2-1
size: -
D: TRBD2
V: TRBV5-1
CDR3: CASSNSGGLDEQFF
DNA: TGCGCCAGCAGCAACTCCGGGGGGTTGGATGAGCAGTTCTTC

J: TRBJ1-6
size: -
D: -
V: TRBV7-8
CDR3: CASSQTGNSPLHF
DNA: TGTGCCAGCAGCCAAACAGGGAATTCACCCCTCCACTTT

J: TRBJ2-1
size: -
D: -
V: TRBV5-4
CDR3: CASSFGLENNEQFF
DNA: TGTGCCAGCAGCTTCGGACTGGAGAACAATGAGCAGTTCTTC

J: TRBJ2-5
size: -
D: TRBD2
V: TRBV7-3
CDR3: CASSPGTRLTGETQYF
DNA: TGTGCCAGCAGCCCCGGGACTAGGCTGACGGGAGAGACCCAGTACTTC

J: TRBJ2-1
size: -
D: TRBD2
V: TRBV4-3
CDR3: CASSQGTSGGAGNEQFF
DNA: TGCGCCAGCAGCCAGGGGACTAGCGGGGGGGCTGGCAATGAGCAGTTCTTC

J: TRBJ1-6
size: -
D: -
V: TRBV5-6
CDR3: CASSRTGPNSPLHF
DNA: TGTGCCAGCAGCCGAACAGGTCCCAATTCACCCCTCCACTTT

J: TRBJ1-6
size: -
D: TRBD1
V: TRBV27
CDR3: CASSLGQGVSYNSPLHF
DNA: TGTGCCAGCAGTTTGGGACAGGGGGTATCCTATAATTCACCCCTCCACTTT

J: TRBJ2-7
size: -
D: TRBD1
V: TRBV24-1
CDR3: CATGDRDYEQYF
DNA: TGTGCCACCGGCGACAGGGACTACGAGCAGTACTTC

J: TRBJ2-5
size: once
D: TRBD2
V: TRBV4-3
CDR3: CASSQVGLAGGTQYF
DNA: TGCGCCAGCAGTCAAGTGGGACTAGCGGGGGGGACCCAGTACTTC

J: TRBJ2-7
size: -
D: -
V: TRBV7-2
CDR3: CASSSSGTPYEQYF
DNA: TGTGCCAGCAGCTCATCCGGGACACCATACGAGCAGTACTTC

J: TRBJ1-5
size: -
D: TRBD1
V: TRBV6-5
CDR3: CASKDRGRQPQHF
DNA: TGTGCCAGCAAGGACAGGGGTCGGCAGCCCCAGCATTTT